The T cell receptor beta chain described here comes from a study of cytomegalovirus exposure and HLA in healthy donors. PCR employed 60 Vbeta and 13 Jbeta primers. Libraries were prepared by immunoSEQ multiplex PCR; TCRdb keeps only in-frame clonotypes and omits some of them. Of 150,000 to 200,000 clones in the sample, 78% were seen once. Trimming removed 0 bases at V and 8 bases at J, with 18 bases between. This CDR3 has 16 amino acids. Germline-derived CDR1 and CDR2 are SGHRS and YFSETQ. As regards this clone: Its antigen is still unknown.

Study results and limitations: It was approximately 150 TCR beta chains that were listed as cytomegalovirus-associated. When the data were analyzed later, several of the most significant clusters appeared to be linked to common viral pathogens.

The specimen was PBMCs. The chain employs TRBV5-1 and TRBJ2-1, with TRBD2 as a possible D gene (5 bases). This receptor was obtained from a woman younger than 45 in good health and CMV-seropositive. CDR3 DNA sequence: TGCGCCAGCAGCTTGGGGGGAGACCCTATTTTCGATGAGCAGTTCTTC. This translates into CASSLGGDPIFDEQFF.